This T cell receptor (beta chain) emerged from a study of cytomegalovirus exposure and HLA in healthy donors. Study at large: From donors who were HLA-typed, an early data release held 81 million or so unique TCRs. Findings of the study overall: Associated with HLA alleles at 0.05 false discovery rate in a later analysis were 16,951 TCR beta sequences. Within a later analysis, the majority of CMV-associated TCR beta chains appeared HLA-restricted.

Nominally healthy donors were sampled, though unrecorded immune exposures were likely. CDR1 is SEHNR, CDR2 FQNEAQ, per germline (reference sequence). The CDR3 runs to 14 residues. Trimming shortened V by 4 bases and J by 2 bases, and 12 bases separated the two germline ends. With respect to this clone: Its antigen is not identified.

PCR was performed using 60 Vbeta and 13 Jbeta primers. This table comes from immunoSEQ multiplex PCR, and its TCRdb copy is limited to in-frame clones, with some not included. The sample yields 250,000 or so clones, around 90% seen once. The receptor's source is a girl aged 2-15 years in good health and CMV-seronegative. The V gene is TRBV7-9, the J gene TRBJ2-7; D is ambiguous. The sequenced sample consisted of PBMCs. CDR3 DNA: TGTGCCAGCAGCTCATTTCCCGGTACCTACGAGCAGTACTTC. This gives the protein CASSSFPGTYEQYF.